This T cell receptor beta chain originates from a study of early T cells in non-severe SARS-CoV-2 infection (dated by TCRdb to the early 2020s). Some background on the complete study: TCR sequencing used bulk RNA from unsorted whole blood, so alpha and beta chains could not be paired.

Comment on this clonotype: Its recognized antigen is unknown. Per-base quality was not reported, and no clone a single base away is much larger than it.

Findings and caveats that apply to the study as a whole: VDJdb matching was skewed toward anti-spike CD8 responses and likely underestimated virus-specific expansions by missing private and CD4 specificities.

Libraries were prepared through 5' RACE. The data were produced on a NextSeq 500. To correct for sequencing error and PCR bias, the TCR library protocol tagged individual cDNA molecules with unique molecular identifiers. Both TCR alpha and beta chains were sequenced, and tight co-correlation was observed between alpha and beta sequence abundances in each sample. As for how the authors treated the data: Decombinator V4 was used to perform V gene, J gene and CDR3 annotation of TCR sequences. TCRs were defined as expanded if a significant change between any two time points was detected under a Poisson model with p below 0.0001. TCR abundances were normalised to the total number of TCRs sequenced in each sample and reported as counts per million. MAIT TCRs were defined by TRAV1-2 paired with TRAJ12, TRAJ20 or TRAJ33, and iNKT TCRs by TRAV10 paired with TRAJ18. VDJdb, accessed 1 November 2021, was searched for CMV, EBV and SARS-CoV-2 annotated TCRs, with TCRs annotated for multiple antigens excluded. TCRdb reanalyzed the raw reads on its own, using fastp at Q25 for trimming and MiXCR for clone calling, and kept in-frame beta chains. CDR3 protein duplicates are merged, each entry listing the most common genes and DNA. TCRdb, not the authors, supplied the V and J calls. Present in this sample are about 35,000 distinct CDR3 sequences, roughly 7.9% of which were seen just once. The top ten clonotypes cover about an eighth of the sample.

A distance of 14 bases separates the germline ends of V and J, which lose 1 base and 5 bases respectively. The germline V gene gives CDR1 as MGHRA and CDR2 as YSYEKL. The CDR3 sequence holds 15 residues, the cysteine and phenylalanine included. The entry retains the CDR3 DNA only, 45 bases that are in frame from base 1. This was a case-control study nested in a cohort of healthcare workers in London, UK, who had nasopharyngeal swab PCR tests and blood samples taken every week. Healthcare workers were recruited between 23 and 31 March 2020, during the week of the UK lockdown, and were followed weekly for up to about 15 weeks.

The chain joins TRBV4-1 to TRBJ1-2; TRBD1 is possibly the D segment (5 matching bases). This clonotype originated in an adult who was a healthcare worker with PCR-confirmed SARS-CoV-2 infection or an uninfected control (not recorded which). The input for sequencing was whole blood, taken at baseline. The nucleotide sequence reads TGCGCCAGCAGCCAAGTTTGGGGGGAGGATTATGGCTACACCTTC. This is translated as CASSQVWGEDYGYTF.